This T cell receptor beta chain was sequenced during a study of vaccination and CD4 T cells after COVID-19 (dated by TCRdb to between 2021 and 2024). Study-wide context: Every convalescent patient had a positive nasal swab PCR test for SARS-CoV-2, with mild disease in 8 to 10 patients and severe disease in one. Participants got two doses of the Pfizer-BioNTech BNT162b2 vaccine (n=8) or two doses of the Moderna mRNA-1273 vaccine (n=2). Post-vaccine blood samples were taken a median of approximately 76 days after the second vaccine dose, with a range of roughly 14 to 241 days. Post-COVID blood samples from convalescent patients were collected a median of around 100 days after diagnosis, with a range of about 35 to 180 days. Culture stimuli were overlapping spike peptide pools from SARS-CoV-2 and from the common cold coronaviruses HCoV-NL63, HCoV-OC43 and HCoV-229E. Six males and four females were included in the convalescent cohort, with two Hispanic individuals, seven Caucasians, two Asians and one multiracial person represented. Control cultures received a CEFX viral epitope pool as the positive control, an HIV-1 Nef peptide pool as the negative control, or no peptide. The spike-specific CD4+ TCR repertoire was compared before and after mRNA vaccination in 10 COVID-19 convalescent patients and a handful of infection-naive healthy vaccine recipients. Summary of the overall study and its limitations: Of the vaccine-specific clones in convalescent patients, 304 of 307, or nearly all, reacted only to SARS-CoV-2 spike and did not cross-react with common cold coronaviruses. The median number of SARS-CoV-2-reactive clonotypes rose from around 22 after infection to 38 after vaccination, but the change was not significant. Among the post-vaccine SARS-CoV-2-reactive clones in convalescent patients, a median 86.3% showed up only after vaccination, which suggests vaccine-specific priming. Relatively few convalescent patients were included in the study, and early timepoints after natural infection were not analyzed.

In the paper's terms, the treatment or condition label means: roughly 11-day PBMC culture with coronavirus spike peptide pools or control peptides (ViraFEST assay). The study used the ViraFEST assay, which expanded antigen-specific T cells with peptide pools and then identified expanded clonotypes by TCR sequencing. The convalescent patients' positive SARS-CoV-2 PCR tests were from March to December 2020, which was before the Alpha, Beta and Delta variants emerged in the United States. Some 2 million PBMCs per well were cultured in IMDM with approximately 4.9% human AB serum and about 9.7 IU/ml IL-2, plus 10 ug/ml peptide pools. Half of the culture medium was replaced with fresh IL-2-containing medium on days 3 and 7. After about 11 days of culture, CD4+ T cells were isolated by negative selection using the EasySep CD4+ T cell isolation kit. Ficoll-Paque Plus gradient centrifugation was used to isolate PBMCs from whole blood, and the isolated PBMCs were then either used fresh or cryopreserved at -140C. Triplicate wells were generally used for each culture condition.

Preparation of the library involved PCR. DNA from cultured CD4+ T cells underwent TCR sequencing with the Oncomine TCR Beta short-read assay at the Johns Hopkins FTIC core. Genomic DNA was extracted from the cultured CD4+ T cells with the QIAamp micro DNA kit. Oncomine TCR Beta libraries made from cultured CD4+ T cells were pooled using unique dual indexes and sequenced on an Illumina iSeq 100. In the paper's pipeline: Non-productive sequences were removed, and CDR3s that did not start with C, did not end with F or W, or were shorter than 7 amino acids were discarded. Antigen-specific clonotypes were identified with the MANAFEST web application by comparing peptide-stimulated wells with reference and other culture wells. An FDR below 0.05, an odds ratio above 5, and a productive frequency above 0.1% in at least two of three replicate wells were required for clones to be considered positive. Cross-reactive clonotypes were defined as significantly expanded in both SARS-CoV-2 spike wells and at least one common cold coronavirus spike condition. Levenshtein distances (stringdist) and unrooted phylogenetic trees (ape) in R version 3.6.1 were used to assess CDR3 homology. Starting from the raw public reads, TCRdb applied fastp trimming at Q25, assembled clones with MiXCR and retained in-frame beta chains. Identical CDR3 protein sequences are pooled into one entry, listed with their most common genes and DNA. TCRdb assigned the V and J calls; the authors' analysis was not used. Present in this sample are 13,000 or so distinct CDR3 sequences, 35% of which were seen just once. The biggest ten clones account for 9% to 14% of the sample.

Its CDR3 holds 20 amino acids, cysteine through phenylalanine. CDR3 DNA only is kept here, 60 bases in frame from base 1. Trimming accounts for 5 bases at V and 2 bases at J, while the number of junction bases matched to no gene is 22. According to the germline V gene, CDR1 reads MDHEN and CDR2 reads SYDVKM. This clonotype showed up just a few times. Its target antigen remains unknown. Per-nucleotide qualities are absent, and no much larger clonotype sits a single base away. Sample: CD4+ T cells from blood, cultured in vitro. This sequence uses TRBV28 and TRBJ2-3; TRBD2 lines up with 7 middle nucleotides. The receptor was derived from a human donor who had recovered from COVID-19. The CDR3 amino acid sequence is: CASSTPFGGVFSGDTDTQYF. DNA sequence: TGTGCCAGCAGTACCCCATTTGGTGGGGTGTTCAGCGGGGACACAGATACGCAGTATTTT. The reference TRBV28 and TRBJ2-3 proteins fill in what lies around the CDR3, so the full variable domain reads DVKVTQSSRYLVKRTGEKVFLECVQDMDHENMFWYRQDPGLGLRLIYFSYDVKMKEKGDIPEGYSVSREKKERFSLILESASTNQTSMYLCASSTPFGGVFSGDTDTQYFGPGTRLTVL.